A single sample gave rise to the 3 T cell receptor beta chains below, sequenced in a study of tumor-infiltrating lymphocytes in glioblastoma multiforme. TCR beta libraries were built from RNA through three nested multiplex PCR rounds using modified ARM-PCR. TCRdb re-called the multiplex PCR reads with MiXCR, one entry per CDR3 protein. Among approximately 13,000 distinct CDR3 sequences, 66% were seen once, and the ten largest hold 29%. Source material: brain tumor tissue. The receptors were gathered from a male donor with glioblastoma.

Note on this clonotype: Its ends do not fully match the called genes, so a read error is possible. The chain couples TRBV11-3 to TRBJ2-1; 13 bases align to TRBD2. This CDR3 is built from 15 residues. Germline V gene lookup returns CDR1 SGHNT and CDR2 YENEEA. In DNA form, the CDR3 reads TGTGCAAGCAGTTCGGGACTAGCGGGAACGGATGAGCAGTTCTTC. Its translation: CASSSGLAGTDEQFF. Looking up the rest from reference TRBV11-3 and TRBJ2-1 gives the full variable domain: EAGVVQSPRYKIIEKKQPVAFWCNPISGHNTLYWYLQNLGQGPELLIRYENEEAVDDSQLPKDRFSAERLKGVDSTLKIQPAELGDSAVYLCASSSGLAGTDEQFFGPGTRLTVL.

The CDR3, as DNA: TGTGCCAGCAGTTTGGAGAGCGGCCGGAATTCACCCCTCCACTTT. It yields the protein CASSLESGRNSPLHF. The J gene is TRBJ1-6, the V gene TRBV12-3 or TRBV12-4; D ambiguous. The CDR3 runs to 15 residues. Trimming cost V 3 bases and J 7 bases, with 13 bases left between them.

The V and J genes are TRBV20-1 and TRBJ2-6; D is uncertain. The germline V gene encodes CDR1 DFQATT and CDR2 SNEGSKA (reference sequence). CDR3 length: 14 amino acids. The germline V and J ends were trimmed by 3 bases and 2 bases, with 8 bases remaining between them. CDR3 amino acids: CSASGSAGANVLTF. The CDR3 nucleotides read TGCAGTGCTAGCGGGTCAGCTGGGGCCAACGTCCTGACTTTC.